Reported below is one T cell receptor (beta chain). Its antigen is still unknown. The source of the sample is a study of cytomegalovirus exposure and HLA in healthy donors. About the study: Out of about 170 million T cells, an earlier analysis found more than 95 million unique TCR beta sequences in total. Early released data had tens of millions of unique TCRs, all coming from HLA-typed donors.

General study points: Analysis performed later found 16,951 TCR beta sequences associated with HLA alleles at 0.05 false discovery rate.

Amplification used 60 Vbeta primers and 13 Jbeta primers. The protocol was immunoSEQ multiplex PCR, while the TCRdb copy is restricted to in-frame clones and leaves out a portion. The sample lists around 120,000 clones; roughly four fifths were seen once. Sequencing was performed on PBMCs. The TCR was taken from a young woman in good health and CMV-seronegative.

CDR3 DNA: TGTGCCAGCAGTTTAATTCCCGGGACAGGGAACACTGAAGCTTTCTTT. The encoded protein is CASSLIPGTGNTEAFF. V usage is TRBV27 and J usage is TRBJ1-1; 8 bases line up with TRBD1. Germline V gene data show CDR1 as MNHEY and CDR2 as SMNVEV (reference sequence). Germline trimming cut 2 bases from V and 1 base from J; bases unmatched to any gene: 6. This CDR3 has 16 amino acids.